This is a list of T cell receptor beta chains from one sample in a study of blood T cell repertoires in COVID-19. Data came from immunoSEQ multiplex PCR; TCRdb stores just in-frame clones and leaves some out. The table includes roughly 89,000 clones, roughly 80% detected once. The sequencing sample was made of peripheral blood. The receptors originated from an elderly woman with acute or convalescent COVID-19. Both conserved end residues are part of each CDR3. D genes are given only for firm matches. Clone size is stated in some rows and not others, as once, few, many or a class when expanded.

V gene	J gene	D gene	clone size	CDR3 DNA	CDR3 protein
TRBV15	TRBJ2-1	.	.	TGTGCCACCAGCAGAGATGGGGGCGCGGGTTACAATGAGCAGTTCTTC	CATSRDGGAGYNEQFF
TRBV11-2	TRBJ2-1	TRBD2	.	TGTGCCAGCAGCCCCGGGGGGGGTGGCTCCTACAATGAGCAGTTCTTC	CASSPGGGGSYNEQFF
TRBV7-2	TRBJ2-3	TRBD2	.	TGTGCCAGCAGCTCCTCCGGGACTAGGAGCACAGATACGCAGTATTTT	CASSSSGTRSTDTQYF
TRBV5-1	TRBJ2-2	.	.	TGCGCCAGCAGCCCTCTCGGCACCGGGGAGCTGTTTTTT	CASSPLGTGELFF
TRBV20-1	TRBJ2-3	TRBD1	.	TGCAGTGCTAGTAGAGGGGGCGTCACAGATACGCAGTATTTT	CSASRGGVTDTQYF
TRBV29-1	TRBJ2-3	.	.	TGCAGCGTTGAAGCTAGTACAGATACGCAGTATTTT	CSVEASTDTQYF
TRBV19	TRBJ2-1	.	.	TGTGCCAGTAGTATAAACAGGGATGAGCAGTTCTTC	CASSINRDEQFF
TRBV5-1	TRBJ1-1	.	.	TGCGCCAGCAGCCTATCAGGGGCGGTCACTGAAGCTTTCTTT	CASSLSGAVTEAFF
TRBV10-2	TRBJ1-1	TRBD1	.	TGCGCCAGCAGTGTGACAGGGCCTGCGAACACTGAAGCTTTCTTT	CASSVTGPANTEAFF
TRBV9	TRBJ1-1	.	few	TGTGCCAGCAGCGCGTTGAACACTGAAGCTTTCTTT	CASSALNTEAFF
TRBV9	TRBJ1-1	.	.	TGTGCCAGCAGCGTAGCCGGGAAGAACACTGAAGCTTTCTTT	CASSVAGKNTEAFF
TRBV2	TRBJ2-5	.	.	TGTGCCAGCAGTGAAGGTCTTCAGCAAGAGACCCAGTACTTC	CASSEGLQQETQYF
TRBV3-1/TRBV3-2	TRBJ2-7	TRBD1	.	TGTGCCAGCAGCCAAGCGGACAGGCCCCGGGAACAGTACTTC	CASSQADRPREQYF
TRBV14	TRBJ2-7	.	.	TGTGCCAGCAGCCAATATAGAGGTTACGAGCAGTACTTC	CASSQYRGYEQYF
TRBV7-2	TRBJ1-2	TRBD1	.	TGTGCCAGCAGCTTTATGACAGGGGGCGCGGGTGGCTACACCTTC	CASSFMTGGAGGYTF
TRBV15	TRBJ1-2	.	medium-sized	TGTGCCACCAGCAGCAGGGTGTCTGGACATGGCTACACCTTC	CATSSRVSGHGYTF
TRBV7-9	TRBJ2-2	.	.	TGTGCCAGCCCGGGGAACACCGGGGAGCTGTTTTTT	CASPGNTGELFF
TRBV24-1	TRBJ2-5	.	.	TGTGCCACCAGTGATGGGAGATACCAAGAGACCCAGTACTTC	CATSDGRYQETQYF
TRBV7-2	TRBJ2-6	.	.	TGTGCCCGCACGGGAGGGGCCAACGTCCTGACTTTC	CARTGGANVLTF
TRBV5-1	TRBJ2-3	TRBD2	.	TGCGCCAGCAGCTTAACTAGCGGGAGATTCACAGATACGCAGTATTTT	CASSLTSGRFTDTQYF
TRBV7-6	TRBJ2-2	TRBD1	few	TGTGCCAGCGGAAGAGACAGGGGGCTTACCGGGGAGCTGTTTTTT	CASGRDRGLTGELFF
TRBV10-2	TRBJ1-3	.	few	TGCGCCAGCAGTGTCTTGGAGAGCTCCTCTGGAAACACCATATATTTT	CASSVLESSSGNTIYF